What follows is one TCR beta chain and its context. The data were obtained in a study of blood T cell repertoires in COVID-19. The wider study: The United States, Italy and Spain provided the acute and convalescent COVID-19 samples. Sources were T cells, B-cell-depleted T cells, or PBMCs; the material itself was cDNA or gDNA.

In the authors' methods: Estimated nucleated cell counts came from reference gene primer amplification. The table came from immunoSEQ multiplex PCR; TCRdb's copy has only in-frame clones and leaves some out. V and J calls and clone size are given by that table; D and trimming were obtained from the DNA. Among about 99,000 clones listed, about 86% were seen once. The CDR3 has 13 residues. Trimming cost V 3 bases and J 10 bases; bases outside gene matches: 6. CDR1 and CDR2 (germline): MNHNS, SASEGT. The rearrangement joins TRBV6-1 to TRBJ1-5; 7 bases fit TRBD1. The origin of this receptor is a woman aged 55-70 years in a cohort sampled during active or convalescent COVID-19. Sequencing input: peripheral blood. The CDR3 DNA follows: TGTGCCAGCAGTGACCCGAACAGGGGACCCCAGCATTTT. It is translated as CASSDPNRGPQHF.